This T cell receptor beta chain was sequenced in a study of T-cell memory formation after mild COVID-19. As for the study in general: Clusters of TCRs were largely donor specific.

The sample holds a few counts of this clonotype. V was clipped by 5 bases and J by 4 bases; unmatched bases: 10. This CDR3 comprises 14 residues. Looked up from germline, CDR1 is SQVTM and CDR2 is ANQGSEA. Via MiXCR, TCRdb re-called the 5' RACE reads, giving one row per CDR3 protein. This table has hundreds of thousands of distinct CDR3 sequences, more than 15% appearing once. J is TRBJ1-2 and V is TRBV29-1; 7 nucleotides agree with TRBD1. The source is an adult woman who had mild COVID-19 (a few samples of this study predate the infection). Cell type and time point are not known. The sequencing sample was made of PBMCs or a T cell subset sorted from them (not recorded which). The CDR3 is CSVYHRDRAYGYTF. The CDR3 bases are TGCAGCGTTTACCACCGGGACAGAGCCTATGGCTACACCTTC. Drawing the rest from reference TRBV29-1 and TRBJ1-2, the complete variable domain is SAVISQKPSRDICQRGTSLTIQCQVDSQVTMMFWYRQQPGQSLTLIATANQGSEATYESGFVIDKFPISRPNLTFSTLTVSNMSPEDSSIYLCSVYHRDRAYGYTFGSGTRLTVV.